This T cell receptor (beta chain) stems from a study of T cell changes during pregnancy in multiple sclerosis. The CDR3 sequence is 15 residues long. The J segment lost 2 bases and the V segment lost 3 bases, leaving 6 bases of the junction unmatched. Germline V CDR1 and CDR2: MGHDK, SYGVNS. Profiling relied on immunoSEQ multiplex PCR, and the TCRdb table lists in-frame clones only, not all of them. The sample shows almost 55,000 clones, more than 75% of them seen only once. The chain couples TRBV25-1 to TRBJ2-7; 8 positions agree with TRBD2. The input for sequencing was CD8+ T cells from peripheral blood mononuclear cells, taken before pregnancy. The origin of this receptor is a female donor with multiple sclerosis, enrolled in a pregnancy study. The CDR3 DNA reads as TGTGCCAGCAGTGATCGTACTAGCGGAACCTACGAGCAGTACTTC. Protein: CASSDRTSGTYEQYF.